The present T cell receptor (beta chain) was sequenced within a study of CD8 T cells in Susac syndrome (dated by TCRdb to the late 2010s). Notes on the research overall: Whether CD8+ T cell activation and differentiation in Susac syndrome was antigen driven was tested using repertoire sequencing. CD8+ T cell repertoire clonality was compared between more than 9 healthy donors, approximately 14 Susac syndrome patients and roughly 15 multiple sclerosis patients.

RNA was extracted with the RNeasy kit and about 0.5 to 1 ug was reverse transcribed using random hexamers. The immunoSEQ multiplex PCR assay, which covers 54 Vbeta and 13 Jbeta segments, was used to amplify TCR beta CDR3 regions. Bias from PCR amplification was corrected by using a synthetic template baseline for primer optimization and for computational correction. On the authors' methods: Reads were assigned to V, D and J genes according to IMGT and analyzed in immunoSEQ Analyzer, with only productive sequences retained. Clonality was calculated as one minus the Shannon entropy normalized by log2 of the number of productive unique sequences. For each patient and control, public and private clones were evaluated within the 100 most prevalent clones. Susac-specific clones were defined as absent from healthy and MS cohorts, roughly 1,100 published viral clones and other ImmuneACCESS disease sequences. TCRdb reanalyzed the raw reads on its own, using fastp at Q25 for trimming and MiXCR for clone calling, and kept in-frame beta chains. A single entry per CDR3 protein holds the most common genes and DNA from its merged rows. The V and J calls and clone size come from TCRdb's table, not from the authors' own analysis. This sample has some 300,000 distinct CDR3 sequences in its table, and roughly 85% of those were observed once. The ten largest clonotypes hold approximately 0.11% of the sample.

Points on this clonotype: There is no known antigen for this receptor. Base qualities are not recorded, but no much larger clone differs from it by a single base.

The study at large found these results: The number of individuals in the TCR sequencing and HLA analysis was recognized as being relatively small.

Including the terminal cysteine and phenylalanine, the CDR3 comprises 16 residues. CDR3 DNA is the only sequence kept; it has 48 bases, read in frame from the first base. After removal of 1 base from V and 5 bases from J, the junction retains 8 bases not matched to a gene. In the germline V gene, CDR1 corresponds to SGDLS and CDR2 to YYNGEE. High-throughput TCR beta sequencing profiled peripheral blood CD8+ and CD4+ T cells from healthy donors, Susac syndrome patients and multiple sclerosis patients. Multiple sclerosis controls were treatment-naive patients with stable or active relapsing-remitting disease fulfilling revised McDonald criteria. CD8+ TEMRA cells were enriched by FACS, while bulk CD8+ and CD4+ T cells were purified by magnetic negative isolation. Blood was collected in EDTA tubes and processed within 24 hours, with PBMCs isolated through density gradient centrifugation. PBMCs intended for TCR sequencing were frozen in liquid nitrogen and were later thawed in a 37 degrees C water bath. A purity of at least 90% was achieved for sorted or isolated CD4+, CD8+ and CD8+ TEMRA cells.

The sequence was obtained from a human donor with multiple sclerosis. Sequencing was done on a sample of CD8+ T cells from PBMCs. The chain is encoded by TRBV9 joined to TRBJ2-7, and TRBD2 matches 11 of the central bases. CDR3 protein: CASSVSLAGGPNEQYF. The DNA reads TGTGCCAGCAGCGTAAGTTTAGCGGGAGGGCCAAACGAGCAGTACTTC.